This T cell receptor beta chain was identified during a study of blood T cells in healthy people across ages. The junction had 14 bases not matched to a gene; V was cut back by 6 bases and J by 13 bases. Germline-derived CDR1 and CDR2 are MNHNY and SVGAGI (reference sequence). This CDR3 has 14 amino acids. Worth noting for this clonotype: Antigen unknown.

Together with a sample-barcoded 5' primer, a J-beta primer mix was included in a second PCR lasting about 6 to 11 cycles. One entry per CDR3 protein results from TCRdb running MiXCR on the 5' RACE reads. The sample has roughly 1.9 million distinct CDR3 sequences, 35% to 50% seen once. Study-wide results and limits: Per million T cells, TCR beta diversity dropped roughly linearly as age increased.

This receptor was obtained from a human donor in good health. Sequences were obtained from blood. The rearrangement links TRBV6-6 to TRBJ2-4; 8 nucleotides agree with TRBD1. CDR3 nucleotide sequence: TGTGCCAGCAGACACCGGGACAGGAGCTCGGAGCAGTACTTC. Translated, it gives CASRHRDRSSEQYF.